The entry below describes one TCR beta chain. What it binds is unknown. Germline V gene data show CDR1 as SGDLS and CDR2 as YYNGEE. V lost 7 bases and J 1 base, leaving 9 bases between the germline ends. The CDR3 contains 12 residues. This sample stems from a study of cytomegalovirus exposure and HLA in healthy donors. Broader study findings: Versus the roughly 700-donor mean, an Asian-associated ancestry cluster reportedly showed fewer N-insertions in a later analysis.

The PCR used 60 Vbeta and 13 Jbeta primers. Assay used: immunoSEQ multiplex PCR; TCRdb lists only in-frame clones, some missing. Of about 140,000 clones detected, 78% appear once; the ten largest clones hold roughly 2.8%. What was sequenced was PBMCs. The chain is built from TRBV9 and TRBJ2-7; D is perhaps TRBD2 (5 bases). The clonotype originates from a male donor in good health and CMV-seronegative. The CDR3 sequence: CASGRGSYEQYF. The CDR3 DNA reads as TGTGCCAGCGGGAGAGGGTCCTACGAGCAGTACTTC.